These 31 T cell receptor beta chains share one sample of origin, sequenced in a study of blood T cell repertoires in COVID-19. TCRdb keeps only in-frame clones here, not all; method: immunoSEQ multiplex PCR. The table lists some 150,000 clones, 65% to 90% of them singletons. The sequenced sample consisted of peripheral blood. Receptor source: a man aged 65-85 years with acute or convalescent COVID-19.

The chain is built from TRBV7-2 and TRBJ2-3; TRBD2 might be the D (6 bases). The CDR3 totals 18 residues. Per germline, CDR1 SGHTA and CDR2 FQGNSA. Trimming removed 1 base at V and 0 bases at J, with 17 bases between. This chain's CDR3 is CASSLVDTAGISTDTQYF. The DNA of the CDR3 is TGTGCCAGCAGCTTAGTCGACACGGCGGGAATCAGCACAGATACGCAGTATTTT.

The chain links TRBV10-3 to TRBJ2-3, with D uncertain. The ends were cut back, 2 bases at V and 3 bases at J, with 9 bases in the middle. This CDR3 contains 14 residues. Germline V gene data show CDR1 as ENHRY and CDR2 as SYGVKD. The CDR3 spells CAISERLQTDTQYF. CDR3 DNA sequence: TGTGCCATCAGTGAGCGTTTACAGACAGATACGCAGTATTTT.

V usage is TRBV7-9 and J usage is TRBJ2-7; possibly TRBD1 for D (5 bases). The CDR3 runs to 14 residues. Germline-derived CDR1 and CDR2 are SEHNR and FQNEAQ (reference sequence). V lost 5 bases, J lost 3 bases, and 14 bases lay in between. The CDR3 DNA reads TGTGCCAGCAGCGGTGGTCAGGGTATCTACGAGCAGTACTTC. Translation gives CASSGGQGIYEQYF.

The chain employs TRBV6-5 and TRBJ2-1; D might be TRBD2 (5 bases). The germline CDR1 and CDR2 sequences are MNHEY and SVGAGI. The CDR3 totals 16 residues. Trimming stripped 0 bases from V and 10 bases from J, with 19 bases between. CDR3 in amino acids: CASSYSTRRAMSEQFF. CDR3 in DNA: TGTGCCAGCAGTTACTCTACCCGGCGGGCAATGAGCGAGCAGTTCTTC.

This clone came up once. This chain uses TRBV6-5 with TRBJ1-1; D is unresolved. V lost 0 bases and J lost 2, with 7 bases in between. Germline V gene lookup returns CDR1 MNHEY and CDR2 SVGAGI. The length of the CDR3 is 14 residues. This chain's CDR3 is CASSYSTINTEAFF. The CDR3 region has the DNA TGTGCCAGCAGTTACTCGACAATCAACACTGAAGCTTTCTTT.

For the CDR3, the DNA is TGTGCCAGCAGCCACCCCCGGGACAAATCCACAGATACGCAGTATTTT. Translation gives CASSHPRDKSTDTQYF. The rearrangement joins TRBV3-1 (or the pseudogene TRBV3-2) to TRBJ2-3; the D gene is possibly TRBD1 (6 bases). V lost 3 bases, J lost 2 bases, and 15 bases lay in between. Germline CDR1 reads LGHDT; CDR2 reads YNNKEL (reference sequence). The CDR3 has 16 residues.

This clone was counted at least ten times. The genes are TRBV5-6 and TRBJ2-7, with a weak D call TRBD2 (6 bases). This CDR3 is 12 amino acids long. The V gene lost 1 base and the J gene lost 5 bases, with 7 bases spanning the gap. Germline CDR1 and CDR2: SGHDT and YYEEEE. The CDR3 bases are TGTGCCAGCAGCTTGATAGCGGACGAGCAGTACTTC. This translates into CASSLIADEQYF.

J is TRBJ2-2 and V is TRBV21-1; TRBD1 reflects the table's D call only, with no check against the DNA. TRBV21-1 represents a pseudogene. CDR3 length equals 15 residues. Written as DNA, the CDR3 is TGTGCCAGCAGCAAAGGGGCCGTACGGACCGGGGAGCTGTTTTTT. Its translation is CASSKGAVRTGELFF.

V is TRBV27 and J is TRBJ2-5, with 8 bases aligning to TRBD1. CDR3 size: 14 residues. Germline CDR1 reads MNHEY; CDR2 reads SMNVEV (reference sequence). The trim removed 3 bases at V and 6 bases at J, leaving 6 bases unmatched. Here the CDR3 reads CASSFGQGAKTQYF. Written as DNA, the CDR3 is TGTGCCAGCAGTTTCGGGCAGGGGGCAAAGACCCAGTACTTC.

Written as DNA, the CDR3 is TGTGCCAGTAGTAAAGACGGAAGGGGGAACACTGAAGCTTTCTTT. Translation gives CASSKDGRGNTEAFF. V and J are TRBV19 and TRBJ1-1; the D gene is possibly TRBD1 (5 bases). Trimming took off 4 bases at V and 1 base at J, with 13 bases between the two ends. Germline loops: CDR1 LNHDA, CDR2 SQIVND (reference sequence). There are 15 residues in the CDR3.

The rearrangement uses TRBV24-1 and TRBJ2-2, with 8 bases matching TRBD1. The V gene end was trimmed by 4 bases and the J gene end by 6 bases; junction bases not matched to a gene: 6. The CDR3 length is 15 residues. Germline CDR1 and CDR2: KGHDR and SFDVKD. This CDR3 is CATSESDREAGELFF. CDR3 in DNA: TGTGCCACCAGTGAATCGGACAGGGAGGCCGGGGAGCTGTTTTTT.

This rearrangement joins TRBV4-1 to TRBJ2-5, with 8 bases aligning to TRBD2. Per germline, CDR1 MGHRA and CDR2 YSYEKL. Trimming took 0 bases from V and 1 from J; bases not matched to a gene: 7. The CDR3 extends over 17 amino acids. The CDR3 loop reads CASSQEGRLAGQETQYF. CDR3 nucleotides: TGCGCCAGCAGCCAAGAGGGGCGTCTAGCGGGCCAAGAGACCCAGTACTTC.

The rearrangement joins TRBV5-1 to TRBJ2-5; maybe TRBD1 (5 bases). The CDR3 extends over 14 amino acids. V gave up 0 bases and J gave up 2 bases, with 8 bases separating them. The germline V gene encodes CDR1 SGHRS and CDR2 YFSETQ. The CDR3 region has the DNA TGCGCCAGCAGCTTGGGGTCAGGGCAAGAGACCCAGTACTTC. It codes for CASSLGSGQETQYF.

This chain links TRBV7-2 with TRBJ2-1; 9 nucleotides line up with TRBD1. The CDR3 is 16 residues long. Germline lookup yields CDR1 SGHTA and CDR2 FQGNSA. Trimming cost V 0 bases and J 3 bases; bases outside gene matches: 3. The DNA of the CDR3 is TGTGCCAGCAGCTTAGCTGGGGGACAGGGCTACAATGAGCAGTTCTTC. Translated, it gives CASSLAGGQGYNEQFF. The complete variable domain, with remaining parts taken from reference TRBV7-2 and TRBJ2-1, reads GAGVSQSPSNKVTEKGKDVELRCDPISGHTALYWYRQSLGQGLEFLIYFQGNSAPDKSGLPSDRFSAERTGGSVSTLTIQRTQQEDSAVYLCASSLAGGQGYNEQFFGPGTRLTVL.

V is TRBV3-1 (or the pseudogene TRBV3-2) and J is TRBJ2-1, with TRBD1 matching 9 bases. The CDR3 contains 18 residues. The V gene's germline CDR1 is LGHDT and CDR2 YNNKEL (reference sequence). J was trimmed by 9 bases and V by 0 bases; bases with no gene match: 15. The CDR3 DNA follows: TGTGCCAGCAGCCAAGAGTATCGGGGACAGGGTCGTTTGGGTGAGCAGTTCTTC. It translates to CASSQEYRGQGRLGEQFF.

CDR3 coding DNA: TGTGCCTACGGGGTCCCTTACAGGGGGGGGCCCGGGCAGTTCTTC. Protein product: CAYGVPYRGGPGQFF. The chain combines TRBV30 with TRBJ2-1, with a possible D match to TRBD1 (8 bases). Germline CDR1 is GTSNPN and CDR2 is SVGIG (reference sequence). The CDR3 runs 15 residues. The ends were cut back, 7 bases at V and 12 bases at J, with 28 bases in the middle.

The CDR3 here is CASSASRQARAFF. CDR3 nucleotide sequence: TGTGCCAGTAGTGCCTCCCGACAGGCGCGAGCTTTCTTT. J is TRBJ1-1 and V is TRBV19; D might be TRBD1 (6 bases). Germline CDR1 and CDR2: LNHDA and SQIVND (reference sequence). The V and J ends lost 5 bases and 10 bases respectively, with 17 bases between them. The CDR3 has 13 amino acids.

This clone occurred once. This chain uses TRBV5-5 with TRBJ1-4, with 9 bases fitting TRBD1. The CDR3 has 15 residues. Germline assignment: CDR1 SGHKS and CDR2 YYEKEE (reference sequence). The ends lost 4 bases at V and 0 bases at J; junction bases unmatched: 1. The CDR3 DNA follows: TGTGCCAGCAGCCGACAGGGGGCAACTAATGAAAAACTGTTTTTT. Amino acid sequence: CASSRQGATNEKLFF.

The chain recombines TRBV5-1 with TRBJ2-2; 9 nucleotides align to TRBD2. Germline V lookup: CDR1 SGHRS, CDR2 YFSETQ. V trimming: 2 bases; J trimming: 0 bases; junction bases outside the gene matches: 2. CDR3 size: 16 residues. CDR3 sequence (DNA): TGCGCCAGCAGCTTAAGCGGGGGGACGAACACCGGGGAGCTGTTTTTT. Amino acids: CASSLSGGTNTGELFF.

V and J are TRBV9 and TRBJ2-6, with a tentative D call TRBD1 (5 bases). The CDR3 contains 16 residues. Germline CDR1 and CDR2: SGDLS and YYNGEE. V lost 3 bases, J lost 2 bases, and 12 bases lay in between. The CDR3 loop reads CASSGFRVPGANVLTF. The CDR3, as DNA: TGTGCCAGCAGCGGATTCAGGGTCCCTGGGGCCAACGTCCTGACTTTC.

The chain recombines TRBV5-1 with TRBJ2-1; the D is unclear. V lost 0 bases, J lost 5 bases, and 6 bases lay in between. The CDR3 consists of 13 residues. The germline V gene encodes CDR1 SGHRS and CDR2 YFSETQ. The CDR3 region is CASSLAGNNEQFF. The CDR3 region has the DNA TGCGCCAGCAGCTTGGCAGGAAACAATGAGCAGTTCTTC.

The chain recombines TRBV7-3 with TRBJ2-3, with D hard to call. V was clipped by 6 bases and J by 3 bases, with 10 bases between them. The CDR3 is made up of 13 amino acids. Germline V CDR1 and CDR2: SGHTA, FQGTGA. The CDR3 reads CASRSGGTDTQYF. The CDR3 nucleotides read TGTGCCAGCAGGAGTGGCGGAACAGATACGCAGTATTTT.

On this clone itself: The junction differs from germline at one of its ends, possibly a read error. The chain recombines TRBV7-7 with TRBJ2-1; 7 nucleotides match TRBD2. This CDR3 contains 13 residues. CDR1 SSHAT and CDR2 FNYEAQ come from the germline V gene (reference sequence). The CDR3 DNA reads as TGTGCTAGCAGCCGGGGGGTCGAAAATGAGCAGTTCTTC. Translation gives CASSRGVENEQFF.

The rearrangement joins TRBV5-4 to TRBJ2-2; perhaps TRBD2 as D (6 bases). The CDR3 is 15 residues long. The germline V gene has CDR1 SGHNT and CDR2 YYREEE (reference sequence). V shed 1 base and J shed 7 bases, with 14 bases lying between them. The CDR3 sequence: CASSLNGRAIGELFF. CDR3 coding DNA: TGTGCCAGCAGCTTGAACGGGAGAGCCATCGGGGAGCTGTTTTTT.

V gene TRBV30 combines with J gene TRBJ2-2; a weak D match, TRBD1 (5 bases). CDR3 length: 13 amino acids. V was pared by 4 bases and J by 7 bases, with 13 bases between. CDR1 and CDR2 (germline): GTSNPN, SVGIG (reference sequence). The CDR3 region has the DNA TGTGCCTGGAAGGGGCGGTTGGACGGGGAGCTGTTTTTT. As protein: CAWKGRLDGELFF. Full variable domain (remainder filled in from reference TRBV30 and TRBJ2-2): SQTIHQWPATLVQPVGSPLSLECTVEGTSNPNLYWYRQAAGRGLQLLFYSVGIGQISSEVPQNLSASRPQDRQFILSSKKLLLSDSGFYLCAWKGRLDGELFFGEGSRLTVL.

About this clone: A junction end diverges from the germline sequence, so it may reflect a read error. The rearrangement uses TRBV6-1 and TRBJ2-7; D is possibly TRBD1 (6 bases). From germline, CDR1 is MNHNS and CDR2 SASEGT. The CDR3 has 13 residues. The CDR3 here is CASGEDSSYEQYF. The CDR3 DNA reads as TGTGCCAGCGGTGAGGACAGCTCCTACGAGCAGTACTTC.

The J gene is TRBJ2-3, the V gene TRBV9, with 7 bases lining up with TRBD2. Per germline, CDR1 SGDLS and CDR2 YYNGEE. Trimming took 4 bases from V and 4 from J; bases not matched to a gene: 6. The CDR3 has 14 residues. CDR3: CASSPRAGADTQYF. CDR3 nucleotides: TGTGCCAGCAGCCCCCGCGCGGGAGCAGATACGCAGTATTTT.

The chain recombines TRBV7-2 with TRBJ2-1; unclear D gene. This CDR3 has 12 amino acids. CDR1 is SGHTA, CDR2 FQGNSA, per germline. V shed 5 bases and J shed 8 bases, with 10 bases lying between them. CDR3 sequence: CASSPLADEQFF. The CDR3 DNA follows: TGTGCCAGCAGCCCTTTGGCGGATGAGCAGTTCTTC.

J is TRBJ2-7 and V is TRBV11-2; 7 bases fit TRBD2. The CDR3 sequence is 18 residues long. Germline CDR1 is SGHAT and CDR2 is FQNNGV. V lost 11 bases and J lost 2; bases outside the gene matches: 24. Here the CDR3 reads CARRPGGAGEGPTYEQYF. DNA of the CDR3: TGTGCCCGCCGCCCCGGTGGGGCGGGGGAGGGACCTACCTACGAGCAGTACTTC. Based on the CDR3 plus reference TRBV11-2 and TRBJ2-7, the full variable domain is EAGVAQSPRYKIIEKRQSVAFWCNPISGHATLYWYQQILGQGPKLLIQFQNNGVVDDSQLPKDRFSAERLKGVDSTLKIQPAKLEDSAVYLCARRPGGAGEGPTYEQYFGPGTRLTVT.

The rearrangement joins TRBV24-1 to TRBJ2-1; a possible D gene is TRBD1 (5 bases). Trimming cost V 4 bases and J 4 bases, with 7 bases left between them. Germline V gene data show CDR1 as KGHDR and CDR2 as SFDVKD. The CDR3 contains 13 residues. The CDR3 nucleotides read TGTGCCACCAGTGACGACAGATACAATGAGCAGTTCTTC. Its translation is CATSDDRYNEQFF.

In its sample, this clone was seen many times. The J gene is TRBJ2-1, the V gene TRBV7-2; 7 nucleotides match TRBD2. V dropped 5 bases and J dropped 8; count of bases not matched to a gene: 9. Germline lookup yields CDR1 SGHTA and CDR2 FQGNSA. The CDR3 consists of 14 residues. Here the CDR3 reads CASSMGLWYDEQFF. DNA of the CDR3: TGTGCCAGCAGCATGGGACTATGGTACGATGAGCAGTTCTTC.